This T cell receptor (beta chain) was profiled in a study of CD8+ T cells in alopecia areata. Study-wide results and limits: Expanded CD8+ clones among the top 100, and scalp clonality, were significantly decreased by tofacitinib. Persistence in scalp and blood during tofacitinib was observed for many expanded lesional clones.

As for treatment: oral pan-JAK inhibitor, 5-10 mg twice daily. PBMCs, the starting material, were the source of sorted CD4+ and CD8+ T cells. In each case, RNA was isolated and then reverse transcribed into cDNA as the sequencing template. Clones were sequenced by immunoSEQ multiplex PCR, and TCRdb holds only the in-frame ones, with some missing. The sample carries roughly 98,000 clones, 60% to 65% recorded once. Comments on this clone: Its antigen is not identified.

With V trimmed by 0 bases and J by 4 bases, 2 bases remained unmatched. CDR3 size: 15 residues. CDR1 and CDR2 (germline): SGHNT, YENEEA. The rearrangement uses TRBV11-3 and TRBJ1-2; 10 bases fit TRBD1. This TCR was sampled from a human donor with alopecia areata. The specimen was CD8+ T cells sorted from blood, collected at week 4, from a patient treated with tofacitinib. CDR3 sequence: CASSLDRDRGYGYTF. Written as DNA, the CDR3 is TGTGCCAGCAGCTTAGACCGGGACAGGGGCTATGGCTACACCTTC.